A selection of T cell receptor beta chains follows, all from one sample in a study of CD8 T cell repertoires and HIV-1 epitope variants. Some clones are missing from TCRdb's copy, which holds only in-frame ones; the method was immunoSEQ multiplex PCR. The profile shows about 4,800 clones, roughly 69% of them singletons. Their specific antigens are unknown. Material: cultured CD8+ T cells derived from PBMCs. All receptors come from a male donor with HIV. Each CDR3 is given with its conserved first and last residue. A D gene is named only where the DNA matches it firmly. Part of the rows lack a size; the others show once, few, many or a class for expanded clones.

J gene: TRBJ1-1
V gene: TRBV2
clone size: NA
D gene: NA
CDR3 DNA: TGTGCCAGCAGTGACATTTGGGACACTGAAGCTTTCTTT
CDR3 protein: CASSDIWDTEAFF

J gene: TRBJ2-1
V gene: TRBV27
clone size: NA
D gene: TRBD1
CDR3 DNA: TGTGCCAGCAAGAGGACAGGTTCCTACAATGAGCAGTTCTTC
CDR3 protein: CASKRTGSYNEQFF

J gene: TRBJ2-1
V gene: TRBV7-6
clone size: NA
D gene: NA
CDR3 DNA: TGTGCCAGCAGCTTACGAAAGAGTCTGGGCCCCCCCTACAATGAGCAGTTCTTC
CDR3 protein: CASSLRKSLGPPYNEQFF

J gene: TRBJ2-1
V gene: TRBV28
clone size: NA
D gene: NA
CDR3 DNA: TGTGCCAGCAGTTATCGGGACTTGGGATTAAATGAGCAGTTCTTC
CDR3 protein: CASSYRDLGLNEQFF

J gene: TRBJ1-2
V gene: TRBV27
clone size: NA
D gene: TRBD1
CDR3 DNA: TGTGCCAACAGTCTTTCACAGGGGTCTGGCTACACCTTC
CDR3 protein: CANSLSQGSGYTF

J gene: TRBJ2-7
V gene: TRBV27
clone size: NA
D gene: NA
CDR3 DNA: TGTGCCAGCGGCCCCTCGGTAGAGACCTCCGAGCAGTACTTC
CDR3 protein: CASGPSVETSEQYF

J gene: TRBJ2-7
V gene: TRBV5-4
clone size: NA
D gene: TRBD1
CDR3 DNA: TGTGCCAGCAGCGAGTGGACAGGGGGTCGGTCCGAGCAGTACTTC
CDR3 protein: CASSEWTGGRSEQYF

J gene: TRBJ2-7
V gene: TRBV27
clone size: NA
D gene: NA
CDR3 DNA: TGTGCCAGCAGTCTCAAGATTCCACCCCCCTCCTACGAGCAGTACTTC
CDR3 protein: CASSLKIPPPSYEQYF

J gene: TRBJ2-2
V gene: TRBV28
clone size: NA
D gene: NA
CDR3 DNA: TGTGCCAGCAGTTCGAACAGGAATCGGCCCGGGGAGCTGTTTTTT
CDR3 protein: CASSSNRNRPGELFF

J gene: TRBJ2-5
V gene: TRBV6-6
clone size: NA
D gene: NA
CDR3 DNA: TGTGCCAGCAGCTACGAGGCAGGGCTACGAGAGACCCAGTACTTC
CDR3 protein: CASSYEAGLRETQYF

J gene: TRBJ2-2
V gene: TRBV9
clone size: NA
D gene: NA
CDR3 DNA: TGTGCCAGCAGCGTCTCGACGGGAGCCGGGGAGCTGTTTTTT
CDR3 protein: CASSVSTGAGELFF

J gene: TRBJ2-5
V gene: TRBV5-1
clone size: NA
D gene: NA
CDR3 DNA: TGCGCCAGCAGCGAGGGACGGAGTAGTTGGGAGACCCAGTACTTC
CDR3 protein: CASSEGRSSWETQYF

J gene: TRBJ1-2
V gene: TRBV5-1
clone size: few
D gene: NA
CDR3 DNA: TGCGCCAGCAGCTTGACCCCACTGGAGGGCTACACCTTC
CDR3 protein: CASSLTPLEGYTF

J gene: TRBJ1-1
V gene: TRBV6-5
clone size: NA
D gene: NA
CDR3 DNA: TGTGCCAGCAGTTTAGTCGCCGGGGCCGGGAACACTGAAGCTTTCTTT
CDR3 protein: CASSLVAGAGNTEAFF

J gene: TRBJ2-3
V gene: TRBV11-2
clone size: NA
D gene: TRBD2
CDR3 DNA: TGTGCCAGCAGCCACCGGGACTATAGCACAGATACGCAGTATTTT
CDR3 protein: CASSHRDYSTDTQYF

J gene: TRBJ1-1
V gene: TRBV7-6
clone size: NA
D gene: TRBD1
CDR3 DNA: TGTGCCAGCAGCCAACGGTCGGACAGGGTGAACACTGAAGCTTTCTTT
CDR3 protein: CASSQRSDRVNTEAFF

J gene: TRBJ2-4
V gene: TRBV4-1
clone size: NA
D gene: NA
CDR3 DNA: TGCGCCAGCAGCCAAGATGACAGTACAAAAAACATTCAGTACTTC
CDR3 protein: CASSQDDSTKNIQYF

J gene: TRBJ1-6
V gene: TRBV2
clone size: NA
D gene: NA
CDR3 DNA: TGTGCCAGCAGTATTACACAGGCACAGAATTCACCCCTCCACTTT
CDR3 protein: CASSITQAQNSPLHF

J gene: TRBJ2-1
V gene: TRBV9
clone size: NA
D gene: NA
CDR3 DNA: TGTGCCAGCAGCGTCGGAGCGGGCCTTAACAATGAGCAGTTCTTC
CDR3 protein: CASSVGAGLNNEQFF

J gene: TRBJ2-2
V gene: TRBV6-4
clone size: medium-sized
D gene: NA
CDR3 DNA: TGTGCCAGCAGTGACAGGAACACCGGGGAGCTGTTTTTT
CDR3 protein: CASSDRNTGELFF

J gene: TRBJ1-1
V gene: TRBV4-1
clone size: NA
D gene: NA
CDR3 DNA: TGCGCCAGCAGCCACCTTAATGGGGGGAACACTGAAGCTTTCTTT
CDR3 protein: CASSHLNGGNTEAFF

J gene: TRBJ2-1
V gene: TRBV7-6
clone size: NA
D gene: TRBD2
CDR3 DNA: TGTGCCAGCAGCTTAGAAGCGGGGGGGCACAATGAGCAGTTCTTC
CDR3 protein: CASSLEAGGHNEQFF

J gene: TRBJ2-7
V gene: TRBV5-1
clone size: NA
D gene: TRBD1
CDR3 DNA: TGCGCCAGCAGCTTGGCAACAGGGGGCGGGATCAACGAGCAGTACTTC
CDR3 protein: CASSLATGGGINEQYF

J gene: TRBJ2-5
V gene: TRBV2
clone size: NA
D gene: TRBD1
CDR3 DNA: TGTGCCAGCACACGGGGACAGCAAGAGACCCAGTACTTC
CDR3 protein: CASTRGQQETQYF

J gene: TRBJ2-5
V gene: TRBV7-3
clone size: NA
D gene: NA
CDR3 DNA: TGTGCCAGCAGCTCTCAGGGGAGTGTGGGAGAGACCCAGTACTTC
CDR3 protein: CASSSQGSVGETQYF

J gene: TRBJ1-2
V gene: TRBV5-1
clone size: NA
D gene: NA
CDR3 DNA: TGCGCCAGCAGCTTGCGGGAGTCGCTATATGGCTACACCTTC
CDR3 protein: CASSLRESLYGYTF

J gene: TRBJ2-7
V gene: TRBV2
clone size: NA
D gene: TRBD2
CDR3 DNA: TGTGCCAGCAGTGAGGTGGAGTGGAGACTAGCGGGCTTCGAGCAGTACTTC
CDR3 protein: CASSEVEWRLAGFEQYF

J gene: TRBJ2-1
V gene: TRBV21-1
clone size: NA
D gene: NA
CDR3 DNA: TGTGCCAGCAGCTCGGGGGGGAGGCCCACCCCCTGTCAGTTCTTC
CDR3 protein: CASSSGGRPTPCQFF

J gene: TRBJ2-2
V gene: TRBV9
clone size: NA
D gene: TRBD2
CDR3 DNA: TGTGCCAGCAGCACCCCCCGGGGGGGGGCGGACGGGGAGCTGTTTTTT
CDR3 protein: CASSTPRGGADGELFF

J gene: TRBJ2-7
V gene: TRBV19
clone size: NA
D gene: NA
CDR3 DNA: TGTGCCAGTAGTATTGGTGGTGCTAAATTAGGCGAGCAGTACTTC
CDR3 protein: CASSIGGAKLGEQYF

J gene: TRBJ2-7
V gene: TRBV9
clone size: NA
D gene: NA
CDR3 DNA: TGTGCCAGCAGCGTAGATGCAGGTTCCGAGCAGTACTTC
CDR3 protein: CASSVDAGSEQYF

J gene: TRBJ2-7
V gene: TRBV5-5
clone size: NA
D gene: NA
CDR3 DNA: TGTGCCAGCAGCTTGGAGGTAGGGACCTACGAGCAGTACTTC
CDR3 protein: CASSLEVGTYEQYF

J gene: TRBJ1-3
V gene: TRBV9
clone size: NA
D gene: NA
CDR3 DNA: TGTGCCAGCAGCGGTGGGGCGCGTGGAAACACCATATATTTT
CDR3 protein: CASSGGARGNTIYF

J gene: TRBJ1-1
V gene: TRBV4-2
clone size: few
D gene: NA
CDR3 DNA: TGTGCCAGCAGCCCAGGACTTAACACTGAAGCTTTCTTT
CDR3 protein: CASSPGLNTEAFF

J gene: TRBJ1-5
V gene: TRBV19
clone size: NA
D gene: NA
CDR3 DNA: TGTGCCAGTAATGCTCAACCTCCTAACCAGCCCCAGCATTTT
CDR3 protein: CASNAQPPNQPQHF

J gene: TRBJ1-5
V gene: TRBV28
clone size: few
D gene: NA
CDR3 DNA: TGTGCCAGCAGTTTTGGCAGGGAGAGCAATCAGCCCCAGCATTTT
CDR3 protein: CASSFGRESNQPQHF

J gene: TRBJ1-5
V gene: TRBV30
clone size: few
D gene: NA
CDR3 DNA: TGTGCCTGGAGTGTACCGGCTGGCAATCAGCCCCAGCATTTT
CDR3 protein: CAWSVPAGNQPQHF

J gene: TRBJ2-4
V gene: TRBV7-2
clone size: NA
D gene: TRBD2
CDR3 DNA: TGTGCCAGCAGCTTGCCGGGACTAGCGGGATCGGGGAACATTCAGTACTTC
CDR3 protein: CASSLPGLAGSGNIQYF

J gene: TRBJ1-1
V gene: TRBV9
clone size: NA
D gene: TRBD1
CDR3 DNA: TGTGCCAGCAGGCCGGAGGGGACAGGGAACACTGAAGCTTTCTTT
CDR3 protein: CASRPEGTGNTEAFF

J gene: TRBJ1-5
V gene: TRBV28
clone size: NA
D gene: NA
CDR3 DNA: TGTGCCAGCAGTTTTGCAGGGCCCCCAAATCAGCCCCAGCATTTT
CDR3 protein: CASSFAGPPNQPQHF

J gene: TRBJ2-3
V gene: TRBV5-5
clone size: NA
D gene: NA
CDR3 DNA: TGTGCCAGCAGCTTGGTAGGCGGGCCAAAGGAAGACAGGTCGGATACGCAGTATTTT
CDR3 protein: CASSLVGGPKEDRSDTQYF

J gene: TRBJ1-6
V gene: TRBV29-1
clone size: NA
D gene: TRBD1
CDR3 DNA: TGCAGCGTACGGACAGGGTGCTTTTCATGCTCCTATAATTCACCCCTCCACTTT
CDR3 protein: CSVRTGCFSCSYNSPLHF

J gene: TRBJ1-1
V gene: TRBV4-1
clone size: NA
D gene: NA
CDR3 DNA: TGCGCCAGCAGCCTAAAGAACGGCGGGAACACTGAAGCTTTCTTT
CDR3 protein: CASSLKNGGNTEAFF

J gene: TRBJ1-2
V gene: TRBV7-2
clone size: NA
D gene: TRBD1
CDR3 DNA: TGTGCCAGCAGCCTAGAAGGGACAGGCGGCGATGGCTACACCTTC
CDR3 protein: CASSLEGTGGDGYTF

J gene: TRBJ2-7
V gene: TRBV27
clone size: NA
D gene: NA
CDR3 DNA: TGTGCCAGCAGTTCCTCGGACTGGGGGGTATACGAGCAGTACTTC
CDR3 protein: CASSSSDWGVYEQYF

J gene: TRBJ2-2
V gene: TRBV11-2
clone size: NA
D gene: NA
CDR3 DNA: TGTGCCAGCAGCTTAAGCAGGAGGACCGGGGAGCTGTTTTTT
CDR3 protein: CASSLSRRTGELFF

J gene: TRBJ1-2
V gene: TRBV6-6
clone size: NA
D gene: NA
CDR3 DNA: TGTGCCAGCAGTTCCTTCGGGGAAGGCTACACCTTC
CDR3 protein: CASSSFGEGYTF

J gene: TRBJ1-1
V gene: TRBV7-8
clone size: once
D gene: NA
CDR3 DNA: TGTGCCAGCAGCTCACGGGCCCGGAGGGACACTGAAGCTTTCTTT
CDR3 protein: CASSSRARRDTEAFF

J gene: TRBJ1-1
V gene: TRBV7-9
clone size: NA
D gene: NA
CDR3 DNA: TGTGCCAGCAGCTTATCTACAGGGAAAAACACTGAAGCTTTCTTT
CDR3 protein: CASSLSTGKNTEAFF

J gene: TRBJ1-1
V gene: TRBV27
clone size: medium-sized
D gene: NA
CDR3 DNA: TGTGCCAGCAGTTTATCGTCCCGGAATGAAGCTTTCTTT
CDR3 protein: CASSLSSRNEAFF

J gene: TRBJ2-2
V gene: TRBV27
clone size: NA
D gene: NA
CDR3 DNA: TGTGCCAGCAGTTTAGTCCTAGCGCCGAACACCGGGGAGCTGTTTTTT
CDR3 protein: CASSLVLAPNTGELFF

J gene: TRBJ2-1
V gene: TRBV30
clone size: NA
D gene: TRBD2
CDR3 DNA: TGTGCCTGGAGTACTACTAGCGGGGGCTACAATGAGCAGTTCTTC
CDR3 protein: CAWSTTSGGYNEQFF

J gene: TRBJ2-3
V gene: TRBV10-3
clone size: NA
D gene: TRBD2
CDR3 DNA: TGTGCCATCAGTGATCTCTTTAGCGGGAGGGAAGAATCCACAGATACGCAGTATTTT
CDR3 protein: CAISDLFSGREESTDTQYF

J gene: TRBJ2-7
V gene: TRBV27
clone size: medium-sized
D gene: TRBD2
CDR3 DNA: TGTGCCAGCAGTCTCATAGCGGGAGGGCCCGAGCAGTACTTC
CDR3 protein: CASSLIAGGPEQYF

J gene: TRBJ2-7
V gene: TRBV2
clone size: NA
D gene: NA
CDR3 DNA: TGTGCCAGCAGTGGGCTGGGTAGGAACGAGCAGTACTTC
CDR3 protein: CASSGLGRNEQYF